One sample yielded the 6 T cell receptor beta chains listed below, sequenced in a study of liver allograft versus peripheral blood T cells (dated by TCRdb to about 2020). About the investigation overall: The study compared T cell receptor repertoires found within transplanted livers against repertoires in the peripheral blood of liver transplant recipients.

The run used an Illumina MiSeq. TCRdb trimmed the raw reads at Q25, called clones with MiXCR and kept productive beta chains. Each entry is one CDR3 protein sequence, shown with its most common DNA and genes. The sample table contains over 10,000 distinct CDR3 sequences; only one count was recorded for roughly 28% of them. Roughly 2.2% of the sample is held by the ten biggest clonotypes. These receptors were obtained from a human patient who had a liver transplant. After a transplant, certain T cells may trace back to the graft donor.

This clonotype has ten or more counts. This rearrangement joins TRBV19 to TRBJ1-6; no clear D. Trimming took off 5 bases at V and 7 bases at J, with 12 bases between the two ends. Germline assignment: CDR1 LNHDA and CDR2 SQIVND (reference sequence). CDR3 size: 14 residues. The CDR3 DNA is TGTGCCAGTAGTCGGGCCTCGATCAATTCACCCCTCCACTTT. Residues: CASSRASINSPLHF.

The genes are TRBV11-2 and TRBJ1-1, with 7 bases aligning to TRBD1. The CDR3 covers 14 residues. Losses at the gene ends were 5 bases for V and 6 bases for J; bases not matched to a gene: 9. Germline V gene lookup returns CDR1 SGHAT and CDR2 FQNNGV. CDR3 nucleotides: TGTGCCAGCAGCCACACGGACAGGCCCCCTGAAGCTTTCTTT. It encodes CASSHTDRPPEAFF.

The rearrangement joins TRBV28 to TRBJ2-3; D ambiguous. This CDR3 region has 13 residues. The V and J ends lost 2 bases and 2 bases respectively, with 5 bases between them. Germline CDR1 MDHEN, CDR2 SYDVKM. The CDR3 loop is CASSLIATDTQYF. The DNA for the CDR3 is TGTGCCAGCAGTTTAATCGCCACAGATACGCAGTATTTT.

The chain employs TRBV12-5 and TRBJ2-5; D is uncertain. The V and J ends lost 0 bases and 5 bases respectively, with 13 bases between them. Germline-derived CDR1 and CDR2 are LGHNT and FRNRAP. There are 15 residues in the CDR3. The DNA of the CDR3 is TGTGCTAGTGGTTTGGTACGGGCAGTAGGCGAGACCCAGTACTTC. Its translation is CASGLVRAVGETQYF.

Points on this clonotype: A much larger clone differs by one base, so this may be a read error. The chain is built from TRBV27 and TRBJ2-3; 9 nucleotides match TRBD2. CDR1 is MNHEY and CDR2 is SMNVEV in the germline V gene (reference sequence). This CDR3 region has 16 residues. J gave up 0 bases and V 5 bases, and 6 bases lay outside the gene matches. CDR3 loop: CASSALAGVSTDTQYF. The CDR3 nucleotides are TGTGCCAGCAGTGCTTTAGCGGGAGTTAGCACAGATACGCAGTATTTT.

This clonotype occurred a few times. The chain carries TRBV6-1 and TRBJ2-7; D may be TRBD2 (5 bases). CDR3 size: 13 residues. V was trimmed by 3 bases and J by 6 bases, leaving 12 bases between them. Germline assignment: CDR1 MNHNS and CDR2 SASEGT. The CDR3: CASSERVRGEQYF. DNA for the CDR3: TGTGCCAGCAGTGAGAGGGTCCGGGGCGAGCAGTACTTC.